The next 21 T cell receptor beta chains were all read from a single sample in a study of cytomegalovirus exposure and HLA in healthy donors. PCR primers comprised 60 Vbeta and 13 Jbeta primers. Measured with immunoSEQ multiplex PCR; TCRdb has only the in-frame clones, and not every one. Among 75,000 to 95,000 clones listed, 80% to 90% were seen once. Input material: PBMCs. The receptors shown here come from a man aged 18 to 29 in good health and CMV-seronegative.

The rearrangement joins TRBV7-2 to TRBJ1-1; the D is unclear. CDR1 is SGHTA, CDR2 FQGNSA, per germline. V gave up 5 bases and J gave up 4 bases, with 8 bases separating them. The CDR3 is 12 residues long. CDR3 DNA sequence: TGTGCCAGCAGCCCAACGGGCACTGAAGCTTTCTTT. This codes for CASSPTGTEAFF.

This chain links TRBV19 with TRBJ2-5; D gene uncertain. This CDR3 region has 14 residues. The germline CDR1 and CDR2 sequences are LNHDA and SQIVND (reference sequence). Trimming cost V 6 bases and J 1 base, with 12 bases left between them. DNA of the CDR3: TGTGCCAGTAGCCGTACACACAGCCAAGAGACCCAGTACTTC. Translating it yields CASSRTHSQETQYF.

The chain recombines TRBV11-2 with TRBJ2-7; 9 positions match TRBD1. The CDR3 totals 15 residues. Unmatched junction bases numbered 6, after V lost 1 base and J lost 5 bases. Germline-derived CDR1 and CDR2 are SGHAT and FQNNGV. This chain's CDR3 is CASSLGGTGGHEQYF. CDR3 DNA: TGTGCCAGCAGCTTAGGGGGAACAGGGGGCCACGAGCAGTACTTC.

This chain uses TRBV6-1 with TRBJ2-7; maybe TRBD2 (6 bases). CDR1 and CDR2 from the germline V gene are MNHNS and SASEGT. V lost 1 base, J lost 2 bases, and 12 bases lay in between. The CDR3 has 15 amino acids. This CDR3 reads CASSEGGLLTYEQYF. The CDR3 DNA is TGTGCCAGCAGTGAAGGGGGACTTCTAACCTACGAGCAGTACTTC.

V and J are TRBV7-9 and TRBJ2-5; the D is unclear. Matching the DNA end better, TRBJ2-7 makes the J call doubtful. There are 11 residues in the CDR3. The germline V gene encodes CDR1 SEHNR and CDR2 FQNEAQ (reference sequence). This CDR3 reads CASSRQYEQYF. The CDR3 nucleotides read TGTGCCAGCAGCCGACAATACGAGCAGTACTTC.

The V call is TRBV15, the J call TRBJ2-2; a possible D gene is TRBD2 (6 bases). V lost 5 bases and J 1 base, leaving 8 bases between the germline ends. The CDR3 loop spans 14 amino acids. Germline CDR1 and CDR2: LNHNV and YYDKDF (reference sequence). CDR3 region: CATSRGRNTGELFF. The DNA for the CDR3 is TGTGCCACCAGCCGGGGGAGGAACACCGGGGAGCTGTTTTTT.

The chain employs TRBV19 and TRBJ2-1; TRBD2 matches 12 bases. Trimming took 4 bases from V and 5 from J; bases not matched to a gene: 12. The germline CDR1 and CDR2 sequences are LNHDA and SQIVND (reference sequence). The CDR3 has 18 amino acids. CDR3 nucleotides: TGTGCCAGTAGTAGACTAGCGGGAGCCCTCGACCTTAACAATGAGCAGTTCTTC. Translating it yields CASSRLAGALDLNNEQFF.

V is TRBV5-4 and J is TRBJ2-7; 12 bases fit TRBD2. Germline V gives CDR1 SGHNT, CDR2 YYREEE (reference sequence). V gave up 4 bases and J gave up 3 bases; unmatched junction bases: 11. This CDR3 has 17 amino acids. The CDR3 is CASSGEPGLAGVYEQYF. The DNA of the CDR3 is TGTGCCAGCAGCGGTGAACCGGGACTAGCGGGTGTCTACGAGCAGTACTTC.

Written as DNA, the CDR3 is TGTGCCAGCAGCGAGGGACAAAGCCAGCCCCAGCATTTT. It translates to CASSEGQSQPQHF. This chain links TRBV5-4 with TRBJ1-5; tentatively, D is TRBD1 (6 bases). V gave up 4 bases and J gave up 7 bases, with 12 bases separating them. The CDR3 is 13 residues long. Per germline, CDR1 SGHNT and CDR2 YYREEE (reference sequence). Supplemented by reference TRBV5-4 and TRBJ1-5, the full variable domain reads ETGVTQSPTHLIKTRGQQVTLRCSSQSGHNTVSWYQQALGQGPQFIFQYYREEENGRGNFPPRFSGLQFPNYSSELNVNALELDDSALYLCASSEGQSQPQHFGDGTRLSIL.

The V call is TRBV2, the J call TRBJ2-1; tentatively, D is TRBD2 (5 bases). Germline CDR1 and CDR2: SNHLY and FYNNEI. Trimming took off 1 base at V and 4 bases at J, with 5 bases between the two ends. The CDR3 covers 13 residues. The chain's CDR3 is CASSEGGYNEQFF. Written as DNA, the CDR3 is TGTGCCAGCAGTGAAGGCGGGTACAATGAGCAGTTCTTC. Full variable domain (outside the CDR3, taken from reference TRBV2 and TRBJ2-1): EPEVTQTPSHQVTQMGQEVILRCVPISNHLYFYWYRQILGQKVEFLVSFYNNEISEKSEIFDDQFSVERPDGSNFTLKIRSTKLEDSAMYFCASSEGGYNEQFFGPGTRLTVL.

The table lists this clone with a count of one. The J gene is TRBJ2-5, the V gene TRBV5-1, with D hard to call. The CDR3 has 12 amino acids. The V end was cut by 10 bases, the J end by 2 bases, with 12 bases between. The germline CDR1 and CDR2 sequences are SGHRS and YFSETQ. The CDR3 region is CASADNQETQYF. The CDR3 region has the DNA TGCGCCTCGGCCGACAATCAAGAGACCCAGTACTTC.

Here the CDR3 reads CATEDSQETQYF. CDR3 DNA sequence: TGTGCCACCGAGGACAGTCAAGAGACCCAGTACTTC. This rearrangement joins TRBV28 to TRBJ2-5; perhaps TRBD1 as D (6 bases). CDR3 length: 12 amino acids. V was trimmed by 10 bases and J by 2 bases, leaving 11 bases between them. CDR1 and CDR2 (germline): MDHEN, SYDVKM.

This clone showed up just once. The chain carries TRBV7-3 and TRBJ2-1; 7 bases align to TRBD1. From germline, CDR1 is SGHTA and CDR2 FQGTGA. V lost 5 bases, J lost 4 bases, and 5 bases stayed unmatched. This CDR3 comprises 14 residues. The DNA of the CDR3 is TGTGCCAGCAGCATAGGGGGCGTATACAATGAGCAGTTCTTC. This gives the protein CASSIGGVYNEQFF.

The chain recombines TRBV5-8 with TRBJ2-1, with 8 nucleotides matching TRBD2. From germline, CDR1 is SGHTS and CDR2 YDEGEE. J was trimmed by 6 bases and V by 5 bases; bases with no gene match: 1. This CDR3 comprises 12 residues. CDR3 nucleotide sequence: TGTGCCAGCAGAGGACTAGCCAATGAGCAGTTCTTC. As protein: CASRGLANEQFF.

The chain uses TRBV5-4 and TRBJ2-1, with 16 bases matching TRBD2. CDR1 is SGHNT and CDR2 is YYREEE in the germline V gene (reference sequence). V lost 2 bases, J lost 7 bases, and 12 bases stayed unmatched. The CDR3 is 19 residues long. The CDR3, as DNA: TGTGCCAGCAGCTTTCCGGGACTAGCGGGAGGGCCTAGGGGGAATGAGCAGTTCTTC. Amino acids: CASSFPGLAGGPRGNEQFF.

The chain couples TRBV7-8 to TRBJ2-1, with 14 bases aligning to TRBD2. CDR1 is SGHVS and CDR2 is FQNEAQ in the germline V gene. The CDR3 loop spans 18 amino acids. Unmatched junction bases numbered 3, after V lost 1 base and J lost 1 base. The CDR3 nucleotides are TGTGCCAGCAGCTTAGGGGGACTAGCGGGGGATTCCTACAATGAGCAGTTCTTC. Encoded protein: CASSLGGLAGDSYNEQFF.

CDR3 DNA sequence: TGTGCCAGCGCGCCCCAAAGCAATCAGCCCCAGCATTTT. Translated, it gives CASAPQSNQPQHF. The J gene is TRBJ1-5, the V gene TRBV6-1; D not resolved. Germline V CDR1 and CDR2: MNHNS, SASEGT. Between the trimmed V and J ends, which lost 8 bases and 1 base, there was a span of 9 bases. The CDR3 loop spans 13 amino acids.

The V and J genes are TRBV28 and TRBJ1-4, with D perhaps TRBD1 (5 bases). Trimming shortened V by 7 bases and J by 7 bases, and 19 bases separated the two germline ends. Germline CDR1 reads MDHEN; CDR2 reads SYDVKM. This CDR3 is built from 15 residues. CDR3 DNA sequence: TGTGCCAGCAAACGGGGGGGAACCTGGGTTGAAAAACTGTTTTTT. Its translation: CASKRGGTWVEKLFF.

This clone was observed a few times. The chain carries TRBV7-2 and TRBJ2-7; 9 bases are shared with TRBD2. The germline V gene encodes CDR1 SGHTA and CDR2 FQGNSA. The CDR3 extends over 15 amino acids. The V segment lost 2 bases and the J segment 0 bases; nucleotides outside the gene matches: 2. The DNA of the CDR3 is TGTGCCAGCAGCTTATCTAGCGGGGCCTCCTACGAGCAGTACTTC. Its protein product is CASSLSSGASYEQYF.

As concerns this clone: This CDR3 is also generated by other DNA sequences in the sample. The chain is built from TRBV5-1 and TRBJ2-1; 11 bases fit TRBD2. The J segment lost 0 bases and the V segment lost 6 bases, leaving 11 bases of the junction unmatched. Germline V gene data show CDR1 as SGHRS and CDR2 as YFSETQ. The CDR3 spans 18 residues. CDR3 sequence (DNA): TGCGCCAGCAATGCCCGGACTAGCGGGCTGAGCTCCTACAATGAGCAGTTCTTC. It specifies CASNARTSGLSSYNEQFF.

This chain joins TRBV5-1 and TRBJ2-7; no clear D. The CDR3 spans 15 residues. Germline CDR1 SGHRS, CDR2 YFSETQ. The V and J ends lost 0 bases and 0 bases respectively, with 10 bases between them. The CDR3: CASSLAPVVSYEQYF. The CDR3 bases are TGCGCCAGCAGCTTGGCCCCGGTCGTCTCCTACGAGCAGTACTTC. Together with reference TRBV5-1 and TRBJ2-7, the CDR3 gives the full variable domain: KAGVTQTPRYLIKTRGQQVTLSCSPISGHRSVSWYQQTPGQGLQFLFEYFSETQRNKGNFPGRFSGRQFSNSRSEMNVSTLELGDSALYLCASSLAPVVSYEQYFGPGTRLTVT.